This T cell receptor (beta chain) was sequenced during a study of cytomegalovirus exposure and HLA in healthy donors (TCRdb year 2017). Looking at the study overall: An earlier analysis of roughly 610 of the donors reported 276 Gb of sequence data and 95 million to 130 million unique TCR beta sequences obtained from roughly 180 million T cells. Approximately 310 gigabases of sequencing data and some 85 million unique TCR sequences were included in an early release covering around 600 HLA-typed donors. Of the roughly 400 genotyped donors, over 65% fell in the genetic ancestry cluster associated with self-reported Caucasian donors. The aim of the study was to test whether cataloging public T cell receptors could identify signatures of past pathogen exposure. The T cell repertoires of 700 or so subjects were profiled by immunosequencing and related to cytomegalovirus serostatus. A separate validation cohort of roughly 120 different subjects was used in addition to the roughly 700-subject first cohort. High-throughput TCR immunosequencing, statistical association of individual TCRs with disease status, and machine learning were combined to predict cytomegalovirus infection status. A later analysis re-analyzed previously published TCR beta repertoires from about 600 donors and added high-resolution HLA genotyping to study TCR occurrence patterns. In the later analysis, no new phenotypic data were used to find candidate immune exposures; instead, reliance was placed on TCR beta sequences and their occurrence across donors. In an earlier analysis of 587 of the donors, high-throughput TCR beta sequencing was used to judge whether each TCR beta V gene segment behaved as functional or pseudogenic. Donor age, sex, ethnicity and CMV serostatus were collected together with the repertoire data. A later genetic analysis used genome-wide SNP genotypes for about 60% of the roughly 700 donors, treating that subset as a discovery cohort. All discovery cohort repertoires had been generated using a single sequencing platform. Class I and class II HLA loci were covered by the typing at four-digit resolution. The number of typed donors differed by locus: roughly 629-640 for A, B, C, DRB1 and DQB1; some 540 for DQA1; approximately 600 for DPA1; and around 490 for DPB1. Four or five DR-DQ haplotypes were treated as single units for association and clustering because of strong linkage in the cohort. Across under 500 genotyped donors of the cohort, an average of roughly 200,000 unique TCR beta nucleotide sequences per donor were sequenced, and about a sixth of those sequences were non-productive. Overall study outcomes, separate from this receptor: In a later analysis, most CMV-associated TCR beta chains were found to appear HLA-restricted, with HLA associations seemingly driven largely by CMV exposure. Approximately 18 rarely observed V segments, including chromosome 9 orphons, were excluded from the earlier analysis of several hundred of the donors because counts were too low. Most TCR sequences were observed very rarely across donors, whereas some public TCRs were present in many individuals. Sequencing depth was assumed to be roughly uniform across donors in the presence/absence analyses, though that assumption may not hold. A cluster of highly shared sequence variants was judged likely to represent a technical artifact of the sequencing pipeline. Because HLA typing was unavailable for some donors at each locus, only the typed subset was used in association tests. Compared with equally common non-associated chains, HLA-associated TCR beta chains in a later analysis were more clonally expanded and had lower generation probabilities. According to a later genetic analysis, donors in an Asian-associated ancestry cluster had fewer N-insertions in productive TCRs than the approximately 700-donor mean. The study gave a list of about 170 TCR beta chains associated with cytomegalovirus. The classifier was reported to diagnose cytomegalovirus status with high specificity and sensitivity in both the original cohort and the validation cohort. In this cohort, only TCR beta chains were sequenced, and detectable features were limited by the absence of alpha or paired-chain data. A further reported finding was that TCR beta sequences accurately predicted the HLA-A and HLA-B alleles for most subjects in the first cohort. According to a later analysis, parvovirus B19, influenza, CMV and Epstein-Barr virus appeared linked to several top co-occurrence clusters. Assigning TCR associations to individual alleles was difficult when HLA alleles, especially DR and DQ, strongly co-occurred. An association between a missense DCLRE1C variant and V-gene and J-gene trimming of TCR beta chains was found in a later genetic analysis and replicated in an independent cohort. For the cohort, immune exposure information was limited to CMV serostatus. Three of the identified cytomegalovirus-associated TCR beta chains were confirmed in vitro to be specific for cytomegalovirus antigens. A later analysis associated 16,951 TCR beta sequences with specific HLA alleles at a false discovery rate of 0.05. In a later analysis, the rate of TCR association differed among HLA loci, with DRB1 alleles having the most associated TCRs and HLA-C alleles having the fewest. It was suggested by the authors that the approach could potentially be generalized to other disease states and immunological phenotypes. In an earlier analysis of approximately 590 of the donors, most TCR beta V segments appeared in productive rearrangements about 87% or about 30% of the time, broadly matching IMGT annotations. Linkage disequilibrium might explain the correlated functional status among segregating V segments, but an unknown experimental factor could not be excluded. The 87-base-pair reads could not distinguish some IMGT-functional V segments, including TRBV6-2 and TRBV6-3, so those segments were excluded.

From the cysteine up to the phenylalanine, the CDR3 has a length of 15 residues. Of all the DNA, just the CDR3 is kept, 45 bases in frame from base 1. V and J lose 5 bases and 0 bases, and a span of 12 bases separates them. CDR1 MNHNS and CDR2 SASEGT are derived from the germline V gene. Library preparation used the immunoSEQ multiplex PCR assay. For the multiplex PCR, a mixture combining 60 forward primers for TCR Vbeta segments and 13 reverse primers for TCR Jbeta segments was used. Amplification of the CDR3 region of rearranged TCR beta genes was performed with a multiplex PCR assay on genomic DNA. Amplified TCR beta libraries were sequenced as 87-base-pair reads on the Illumina HiSeq System. In the source study's methods: A later analysis counted about 82 million unique TCR beta chains across the 500 to 850 repertoires, and some 12 million of these chains were shared by at least two donors. A nearest-neighbor algorithm error-corrected the raw reads and collapsed the reads into unique sequences, merging closely related sequences to remove PCR and sequencing errors. CDR3 sequences were aligned to IMGT reference sequences to assign V, D and J gene segments. For a sequence to be retained, at least a six-nucleotide match to both a V gene segment and a J gene segment was required. Rearrangements were called productive when the CDR3 lacked stop codons and stayed in frame with V and J; all others were non-productive. CDR3 was defined by IMGT convention, running from the second conserved V-encoded cysteine to the conserved J-encoded phenylalanine. The earlier analysis of approximately 500 of the donors excluded sequences that lacked an unambiguous match to a single V gene segment. In an earlier analysis of some 590 of the donors, a V segment was called functional when productive rearrangements were above 56.7%, and segregating when the standard deviation between donors exceeded 5%. A statistical classification framework was developed to diagnose cytomegalovirus status using the catalog of TCR beta chain sequences. A later analysis assigned V and J genes by comparing TCR nucleotide sequences with IMGT/GENE-DB human TR gene sequences. The TCRdist pipeline was used in a later analysis to assign CDR3 sequences and most-parsimonious VDJ recombination scenarios. In a later analysis, every TCR beta chain was defined by the combination of its CDR3 amino acid sequence and its V-gene family, and reads without a unique V-gene family were dropped. In a later analysis, some 600 highly shared, low-generation-probability nucleotide sequences were removed to address suspected cross-contamination and a sequencing artifact. For each public chain, a later analysis derived a clonal expansion index from normalized ranks of inferred template counts within each repertoire. A later analysis computed generation probabilities with a VDJ recombination model fitted to out-of-frame rearrangements, and checked the results against IGoR. In a later analysis, hypergeometric tests were used to score TCR-TCR, TCR-HLA and TCR-CMV co-occurrence, with a repertoire-size bias correction applied to TCR pairs. In a later analysis, false discovery rates were estimated by permuting HLA or CMV assignments 20 times. In a later analysis, co-occurring TCRs were grouped using DBSCAN, and TCRdist sequence similarity was added for clustering within HLA-allele-positive subsets. For co-occurrence clustering, repertoires with fewer than 30,000 or more than 120,000 public chains were excluded, along with four or five repertoires with anomalous nucleotide sharing. TCRdb took this table from immuneACCESS and kept in-frame rearrangements with V and J called. Such tables lack part of the clones; where checked against another copy, unresolved V genes explain under half of the gap, and the rest is unexplained. V and J calls and clone size are copied from that table; D and trimming were computed from the DNA. A total of some 100,000 clones appear in this sample, over 70% of them only once. The top ten clones comprise about 9.9% of the sample.

On this clone itself: The target of this receptor is not known. No much larger clone is present one base from it, and per-base qualities are unavailable.

The cohort consisted of 650 to 700 healthy bone marrow donors. All cohort members were sampled while nominally healthy, although unrecorded immune exposures were likely present. The donor was CMV seropositive and belonged to the group of over 250 seropositive cohort members. A peripheral blood sample was collected from each donor, and TCR beta sequencing was performed on peripheral blood mononuclear cells. The Qiagen DNeasy Blood Extraction Kit was used to extract genomic DNA from the blood cell samples. Sequenced sample: PBMCs. The chain is assembled from TRBV6-1 and TRBJ2-3; confidence is insufficient to name the D gene. The sequence was obtained from a woman between 45 and 65 years old in good health and CMV-seropositive. The CDR3 here reads CASSRLGTSTDTQYF. The base sequence is TGTGCCAGCAGTAGACTCGGAACTAGCACAGATACGCAGTATTTT.